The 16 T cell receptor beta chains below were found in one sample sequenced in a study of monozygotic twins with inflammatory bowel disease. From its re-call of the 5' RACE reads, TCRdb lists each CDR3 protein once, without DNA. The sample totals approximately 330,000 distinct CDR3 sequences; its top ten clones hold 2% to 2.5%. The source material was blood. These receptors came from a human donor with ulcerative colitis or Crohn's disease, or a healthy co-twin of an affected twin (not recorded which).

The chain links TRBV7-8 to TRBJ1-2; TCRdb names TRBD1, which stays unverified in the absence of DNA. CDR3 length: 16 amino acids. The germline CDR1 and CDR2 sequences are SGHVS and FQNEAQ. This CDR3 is CASSLRPSLANYGYTF. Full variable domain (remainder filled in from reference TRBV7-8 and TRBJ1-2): GAGVSQSPRYKVAKRGQDVALRCDPISGHVSLFWYQQALGQGPEFLTYFQNEAQLDKSGLPSDRFFAERPEGSVSTLKIQRTQQEDSAVYLCASSLRPSLANYGYTFGSGTRLTVV.

CDR3 protein: CASSLDRERNEQFF. The chain employs TRBV5-1 and TRBJ2-1; TCRdb selects TRBD2, and the lack of DNA leaves this call unchecked. Germline V gene lookup returns CDR1 SGHRS and CDR2 YFSETQ. The CDR3 contains 14 residues.

This CDR3 reads CASHPGGSSYNEQFF. The chain joins TRBV12-3 or TRBV12-4 to TRBJ2-1; TCRdb's D call of TRBD1 is untestable without DNA. The CDR3 is 15 residues long.

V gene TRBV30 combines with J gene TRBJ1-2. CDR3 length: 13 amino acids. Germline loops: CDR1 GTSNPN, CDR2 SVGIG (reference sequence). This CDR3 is CAWSPKSYYGYTF.

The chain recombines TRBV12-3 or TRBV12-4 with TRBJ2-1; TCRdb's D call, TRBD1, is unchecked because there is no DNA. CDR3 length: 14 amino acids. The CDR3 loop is CASRAGQLYNEQFF.

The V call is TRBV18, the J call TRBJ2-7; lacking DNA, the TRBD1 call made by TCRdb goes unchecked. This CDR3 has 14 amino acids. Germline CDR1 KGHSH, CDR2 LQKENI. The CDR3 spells CASSPRDRVYEQYF.

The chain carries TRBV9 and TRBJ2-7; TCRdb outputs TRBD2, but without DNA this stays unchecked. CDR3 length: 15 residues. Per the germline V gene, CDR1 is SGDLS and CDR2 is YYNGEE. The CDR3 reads CASSVSGLAGYEQYF.

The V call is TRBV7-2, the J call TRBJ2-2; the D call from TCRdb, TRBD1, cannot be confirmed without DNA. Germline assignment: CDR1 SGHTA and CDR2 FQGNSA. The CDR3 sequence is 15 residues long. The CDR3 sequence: CASSLSGTDTGELFF.

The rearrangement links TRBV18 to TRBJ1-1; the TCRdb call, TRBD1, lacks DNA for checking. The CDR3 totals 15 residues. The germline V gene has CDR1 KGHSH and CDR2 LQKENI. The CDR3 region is CASSVGVKVNTEAFF.

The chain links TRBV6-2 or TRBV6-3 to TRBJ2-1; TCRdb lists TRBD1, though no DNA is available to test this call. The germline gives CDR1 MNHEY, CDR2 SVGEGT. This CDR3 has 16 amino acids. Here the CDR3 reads CASSYSSDRAANEQFF.

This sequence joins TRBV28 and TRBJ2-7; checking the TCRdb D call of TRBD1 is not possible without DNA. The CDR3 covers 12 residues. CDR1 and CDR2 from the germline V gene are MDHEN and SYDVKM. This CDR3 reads CASSSPIYEQYF.

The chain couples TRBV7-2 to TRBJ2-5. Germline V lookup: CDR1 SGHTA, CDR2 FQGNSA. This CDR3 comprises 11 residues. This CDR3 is CASTTAETQYF.

CDR3 loop: CASSPGLAADEQYF. V and J are TRBV7-3 and TRBJ2-7; absent DNA, TCRdb's TRBD2 call cannot be checked. Germline V CDR1 and CDR2: SGHTA, FQGTGA. CDR3 size: 14 residues.

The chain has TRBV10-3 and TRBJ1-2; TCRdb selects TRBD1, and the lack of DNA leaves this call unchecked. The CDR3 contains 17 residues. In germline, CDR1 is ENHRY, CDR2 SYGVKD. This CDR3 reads CAISESPGQGVDYGYTF.

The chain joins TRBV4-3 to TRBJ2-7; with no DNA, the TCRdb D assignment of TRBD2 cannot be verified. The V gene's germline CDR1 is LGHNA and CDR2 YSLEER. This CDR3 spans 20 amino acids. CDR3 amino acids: CASSQDLGSYGRTSSYEQYF.

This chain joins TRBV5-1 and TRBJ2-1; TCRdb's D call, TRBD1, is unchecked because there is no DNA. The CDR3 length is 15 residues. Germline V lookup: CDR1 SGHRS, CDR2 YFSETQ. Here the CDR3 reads CASSLVPVGARGQFF.